This TCR beta chain is drawn from a study of blood T cell repertoires in COVID-19. Some clones are missing from TCRdb's copy, which holds only in-frame ones; the method was immunoSEQ multiplex PCR. The sample holds about 58,000 clones, over 75% seen once. Germline values: CDR1 MRHNA, CDR2 SNTAGT. The CDR3 runs 16 residues. The V and J ends lost 1 base and 5 bases, in that order; junction bases with no gene match: 4. The TCR was taken from a man aged 40-50 years with active COVID-19. V is TRBV6-4 and J is TRBJ2-1; TRBD2 agrees at 11 bases. The sample comprised peripheral blood. In DNA, the CDR3 is TGTGCCAGCAGTGACTGGGGGACTAGCGGCCACAATGAGCAGTTCTTC. This codes for CASSDWGTSGHNEQFF.